This TCR beta chain was recovered during a study of T cell repertoires in ileal Crohn's disease (dated by TCRdb to the late 2010s). Regarding the research as a whole: At the time of surgery, about a third of patients were active smokers, and the median duration of disease was around eight years. All patients had surgery for a complication: stricturing disease in around 61% and penetrating disease in around 39%. Roughly half of the patients were given postoperative therapy, with under 12 receiving thiopurines and 15 to 20 receiving anti-TNF agents. Biopsies taken from the inflamed portion of the ileum in the surgical resection specimen were designated as M0 samples. Five hundred nanograms of biopsy DNA per sample were submitted for commercial TCRB immunosequencing. The TCR repertoire was analysed in under 70 patients with Crohn's disease drawn from a prospective multicentre cohort. The study was conducted in parallel with a multicentre cohort that was designed to identify predictors of early endoscopic recurrence following ileocolonic resection. Endoscopic postoperative recurrence was defined by a Rutgeerts score above i0. The study sequenced about 180 mucosal samples from 57 patients, taken at several locations on the surgical specimen and at postoperative endoscopy. Overall results and qualifications from the work: Mucosal CD4 and CD8 T cells were sorted and sequenced only in a subgroup of patients, whose size was not stated. Patients who were active smokers at surgery had a significantly higher proportion of clonal expansions than non-smokers (about 25% vs 18%, p=0.02). Endoscopic recurrence was linked to a higher percentage of high-frequency clones at surgery, and recurrence occurred in every patient whose clonality exceeded 26.8% (18/57). More high-frequency clones were carried by sorted CD8 T cells than by CD4 T cells, suggesting that mucosal expansions were mainly CD8.

On this clone itself: Its target antigen remains unknown. Base-call qualities are not available, and no considerably larger clone is one nucleotide away.

The library came from the immunoSEQ multiplex PCR assay. Adaptive Biotechnology amplified CDR3 regions from genomic DNA with a two-step multiplex PCR that controlled for amplification bias. Primers for every V and J gene segment were used in the first PCR, and barcodes and Illumina adapters were added in the second PCR. CDR3 libraries were sequenced on an Illumina instrument. The original pipeline was this. The analysis drew on both the pipelines supplied by the vendor and custom analysis of the raw data in R/Bioconductor running R version 3.3.0. Clonality, which ranges from 0 to 1, was calculated as the inverse of the normalised Shannon entropy across all productive clones. High-frequency clones were defined as the repertoire share of the top 100 clones, retaining only clones passing a 95% confidence test. Repertoire diversity was measured with the Simpson index, and overlap between samples was measured with the Morisita-Horn index. TCRdb took this table from immuneACCESS and kept in-frame rearrangements with V and J called. Such tables lack part of the clones; where checked against another copy, unresolved V genes explain under half of the gap, and the rest is unexplained. The DNA gave D and trimming, while V, J and clone size come from that table. The sample table holds nearly 3,000 clones, of which roughly 77% were seen once. 6.5% of the sample belongs to the ten largest clones.

The time point tag for this specimen amounts to: inflamed ileum from the surgical specimen. Adults with ileal or ileocolonic Crohn's disease and an indication for ileocolonic resection were eligible for inclusion. Whole ileal mucosal biopsies were kept frozen at -80 degrees C prior to DNA extraction. Genomic DNA was extracted from frozen whole biopsies using a TRizol-based method and was quantified with a NanoDrop 2000 spectrophotometer. The CDR1 and CDR2 encoded by the germline V gene are MNHNS and SASEGT. Reading from cysteine to phenylalanine, the CDR3 counts 14 amino acids. CDR3 DNA is the only sequence kept; it has 42 bases, read in frame from the first base. Trimming costs V 5 bases and J 3 bases, and their ends lie 14 bases apart.

Sample: ileal tissue. This receptor was taken from an adult with Crohn's disease. The rearranged segments are TRBV6-1 and TRBJ2-7; TRBD2 is perhaps the D gene, given 6 matching bases. The CDR3 here reads CASSQLAEGYEQYF. The DNA sequence is given as TGTGCCAGCAGTCAATTGGCGGAGGGCTACGAGCAGTACTTC.